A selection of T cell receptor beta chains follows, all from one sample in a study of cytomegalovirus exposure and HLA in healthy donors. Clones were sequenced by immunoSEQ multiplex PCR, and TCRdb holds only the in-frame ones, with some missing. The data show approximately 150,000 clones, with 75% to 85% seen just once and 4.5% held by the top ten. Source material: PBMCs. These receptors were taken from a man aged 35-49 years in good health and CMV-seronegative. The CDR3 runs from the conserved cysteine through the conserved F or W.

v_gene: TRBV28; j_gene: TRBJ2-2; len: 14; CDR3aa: CASSLLSGLGELFF
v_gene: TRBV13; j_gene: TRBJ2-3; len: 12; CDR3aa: CASSTSTDTQYF
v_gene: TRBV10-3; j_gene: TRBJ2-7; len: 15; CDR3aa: CAISESTQVNYEQYF
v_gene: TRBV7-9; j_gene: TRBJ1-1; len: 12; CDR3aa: CASSSSLSEAFF
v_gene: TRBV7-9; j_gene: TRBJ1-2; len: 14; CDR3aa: CASSFKSADYGYTF
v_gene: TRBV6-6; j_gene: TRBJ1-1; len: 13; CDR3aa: CASSATGGTEAFF
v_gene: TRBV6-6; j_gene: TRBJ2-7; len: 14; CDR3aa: CASIAGASSYEQYF
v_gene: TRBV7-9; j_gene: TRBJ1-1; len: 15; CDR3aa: CASSSPGVFSTEAFF
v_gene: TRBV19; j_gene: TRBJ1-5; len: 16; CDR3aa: CASSTTRTVLGQPQHF
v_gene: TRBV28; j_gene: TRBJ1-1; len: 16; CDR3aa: CASSKPRVLRNTEAFF
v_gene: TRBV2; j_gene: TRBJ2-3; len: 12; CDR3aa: CASGDRVDTQYF
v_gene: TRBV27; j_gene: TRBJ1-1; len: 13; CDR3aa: CASSPTGHTEAFF
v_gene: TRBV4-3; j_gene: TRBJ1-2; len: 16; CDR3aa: CASSQAGREQVNGYTF
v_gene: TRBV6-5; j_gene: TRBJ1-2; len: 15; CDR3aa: CASALTGNGDYGYTF
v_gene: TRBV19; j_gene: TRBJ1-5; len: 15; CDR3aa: CASRPGQGAVQPQHF
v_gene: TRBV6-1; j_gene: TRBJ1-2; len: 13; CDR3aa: CASSLGTGEGYTF
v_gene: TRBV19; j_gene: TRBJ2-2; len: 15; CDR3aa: CASSRDRGQAGELFF
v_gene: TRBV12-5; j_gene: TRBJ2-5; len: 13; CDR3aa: CASATSGGETQYF
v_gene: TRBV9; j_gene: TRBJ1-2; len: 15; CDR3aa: CASSNRDRTPYGYTF
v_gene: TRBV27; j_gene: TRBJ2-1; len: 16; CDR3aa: CASSLSLAGGRNEQFF
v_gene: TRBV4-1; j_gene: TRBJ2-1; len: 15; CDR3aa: CASSQEVGGADEQFF
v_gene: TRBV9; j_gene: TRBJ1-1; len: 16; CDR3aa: CASSVVGRGENTEAFF
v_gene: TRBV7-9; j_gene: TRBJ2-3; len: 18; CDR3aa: CASSAVLGSGGSTDTQYF
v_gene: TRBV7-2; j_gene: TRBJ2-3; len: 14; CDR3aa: CASSFDRGTDTQYF
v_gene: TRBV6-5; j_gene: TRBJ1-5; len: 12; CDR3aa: CASSSRGQPQHF
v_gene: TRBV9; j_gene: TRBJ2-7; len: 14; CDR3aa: CASSSGTAIYEQYF
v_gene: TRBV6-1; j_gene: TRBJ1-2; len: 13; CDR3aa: CASSDTGAYGYTF
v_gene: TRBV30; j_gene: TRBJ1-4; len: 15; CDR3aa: CAWTRDSGSYEKLFF